The 5 T cell receptor beta chains reported below all come from one sample, sequenced in a study of metastatic and nonmetastatic thyroid tumors. Thyroid surgery was preceded by no treatment in any patient. TCRdb re-processed the PCR reads through MiXCR. The repertoire holds some 84,000 clones, with around 9.2% as singletons. What was sequenced was blood. Source of these receptors: a female donor with papillary thyroid cancer or a benign thyroid nodule (not recorded which). Some clones in this sample may be carry-over from other donors' samples.

This clone was seen repeatedly, ten times or more. The chain employs TRBV5-5 and TRBJ2-7; 7 nucleotides match TRBD2. Germline CDR1 is SGHKS and CDR2 is YYEKEE (reference sequence). The CDR3 has 14 amino acids. Losses at the gene ends were 1 base for V and 3 bases for J; bases not matched to a gene: 4. The CDR3 nucleotides read TGTGCCAGCAGCTTGCGGGGGGAGAACTACGAGCAGTACTTC. Protein product: CASSLRGENYEQYF.

This clone has more than one count but fewer than ten. It may be a read error: a sequence one base away is much more abundant. The V and J genes are TRBV30 and TRBJ1-1; D unresolved. Trimming took 3 bases from V and 1 from J, leaving 15 bases between them. Looked up from germline, CDR1 is GTSNPN and CDR2 is SVGIG (reference sequence). The CDR3 runs to 15 residues. CDR3: CAWSPGCKGNTEAFF. For the CDR3, the DNA is TGTGCCTGGAGCCCCGGCTGTAAGGGGAACACTGAAGCTTTCTTT.

In this sample, this clone turned up many times. This chain uses TRBV12-3 or TRBV12-4 with TRBJ1-2; no firm D call. V was cut by 8 bases and J by 7 bases, with 5 bases left in between. This CDR3 is 9 amino acids long. CDR3 bases: TGTGCCAGCTGTTGTGGCTACACCTTC. Translation gives CASCCGYTF.

There are a few counts of this clone. A much larger clone differs by one base, so this may be a read error. The chain carries TRBV7-3 and TRBJ2-3; no clear D. This CDR3 spans 15 amino acids. Trimming pared 6 bases from V and 1 base from J, leaving 14 bases between. Germline loops: CDR1 SGHTA, CDR2 FQGTGA. This CDR3 reads CASRLGFGRTDTQYF. The CDR3 DNA reads TGTGCCAGCAGATTAGGCTTCGGCCGCACAGATACGCAGTATTTT.

The J gene is TRBJ1-1, the V gene TRBV6-5, with 7 positions matching TRBD1. Germline trimming cut 2 bases from V and 1 base from J; bases unmatched to any gene: 13. CDR1 is MNHEY and CDR2 is SVGAGI in the germline V gene. The CDR3 runs to 18 residues. The CDR3 sequence is CASSYLPAGGRTNTEAFF. The CDR3 DNA is TGTGCCAGCAGTTACCTCCCAGCAGGGGGACGGACGAACACTGAAGCTTTCTTT.